This T cell receptor beta chain was found in a study of T cell responses to AZD1222 COVID-19 vaccine. Findings and caveats of the study: The donors showed a predominance of white British ancestry and of females, with possible underestimation of clonal diversity. Spike-specific TCR repertoires showed rising breadth and depth after two AZD1222 doses.

V was cut by 2 bases and J by 5 bases, with 15 bases left in between. This CDR3 comprises 15 residues. Germline V CDR1 and CDR2: SGHAT, FQNNGV. Sequencing used immunoSEQ multiplex PCR; TCRdb keeps in-frame clones, though not all of them. The repertoire consists of more than 120,000 clones, with approximately 89% occurring once and the leading ten covering around 1.7%. A note on this clone: Its antigen is currently unknown.

Pooled together were second doses at about 4 or about 12 weeks. The source of this sequence is an adult who received the AZD1222 COVID-19 vaccine. Here the sequenced sample was peripheral blood, taken 28 days after the second AZD1222 dose. The rearrangement links TRBV11-2 to TRBJ2-5; D possibly uses TRBD1 or TRBD2 (6 bases each). CDR3 region: CASSLLGGTRETQYF. In DNA, the CDR3 is TGTGCCAGCAGCTTATTAGGGGGGACGCGGGAGACCCAGTACTTC.